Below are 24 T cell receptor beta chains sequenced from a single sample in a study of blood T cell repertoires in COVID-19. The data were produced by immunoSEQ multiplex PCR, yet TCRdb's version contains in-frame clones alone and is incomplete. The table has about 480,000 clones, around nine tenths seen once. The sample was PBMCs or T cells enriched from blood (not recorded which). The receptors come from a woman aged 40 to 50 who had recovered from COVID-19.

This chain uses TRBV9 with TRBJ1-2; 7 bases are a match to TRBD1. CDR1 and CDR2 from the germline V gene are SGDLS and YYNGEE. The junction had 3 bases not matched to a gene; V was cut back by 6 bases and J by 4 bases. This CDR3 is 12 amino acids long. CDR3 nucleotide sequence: TGTGCCAGCAAGGGGGCGAGCTATGGCTACACCTTC. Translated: CASKGASYGYTF.

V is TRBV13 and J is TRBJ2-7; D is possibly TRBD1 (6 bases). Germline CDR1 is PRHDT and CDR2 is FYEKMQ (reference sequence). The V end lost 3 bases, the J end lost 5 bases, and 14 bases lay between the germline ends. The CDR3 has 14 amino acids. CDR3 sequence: CASSFGQRHNEQYF. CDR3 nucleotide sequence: TGTGCCAGCAGCTTTGGACAGAGACACAACGAGCAGTACTTC.

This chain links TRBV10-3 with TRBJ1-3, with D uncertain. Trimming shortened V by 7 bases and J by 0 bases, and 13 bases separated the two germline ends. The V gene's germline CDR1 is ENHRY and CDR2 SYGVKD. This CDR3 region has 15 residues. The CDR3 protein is CAITNTWSSGNTIYF. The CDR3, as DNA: TGTGCCATCACTAACACGTGGAGCTCTGGAAACACCATATATTTT.

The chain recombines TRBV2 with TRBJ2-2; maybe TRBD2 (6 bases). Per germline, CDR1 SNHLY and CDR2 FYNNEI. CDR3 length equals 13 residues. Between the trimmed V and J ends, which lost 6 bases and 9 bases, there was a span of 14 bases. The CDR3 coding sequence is TGTGCCAGCAGCCGGGGGACCCACCGGGAGCTGTTTTTT. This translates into CASSRGTHRELFF.

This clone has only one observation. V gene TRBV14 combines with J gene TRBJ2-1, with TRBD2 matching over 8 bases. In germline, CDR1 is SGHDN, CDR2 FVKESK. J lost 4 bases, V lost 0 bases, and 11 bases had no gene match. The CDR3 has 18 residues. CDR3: CASSQEWASGPPYNEQFF. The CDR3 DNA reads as TGTGCCAGCAGCCAAGAATGGGCTAGCGGGCCCCCTTACAATGAGCAGTTCTTC. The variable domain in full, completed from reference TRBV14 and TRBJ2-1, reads EAGVTQFPSHSVIEKGQTVTLRCDPISGHDNLYWYRRVMGKEIKFLLHFVKESKQDESGMPNNRFLAERTGGTYSTLKVQPAELEDSGVYFCASSQEWASGPPYNEQFFGPGTRLTVL.

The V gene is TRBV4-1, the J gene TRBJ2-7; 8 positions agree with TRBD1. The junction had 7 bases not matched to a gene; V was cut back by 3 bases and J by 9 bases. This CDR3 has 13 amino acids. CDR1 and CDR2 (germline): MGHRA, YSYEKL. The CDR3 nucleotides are TGCGCCAGCAGCCAGCCCGGGACAGGCCCGCAGTACTTC. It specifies CASSQPGTGPQYF.

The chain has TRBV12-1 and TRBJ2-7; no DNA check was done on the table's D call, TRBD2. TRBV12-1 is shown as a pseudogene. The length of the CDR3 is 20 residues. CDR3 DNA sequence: TGTGCCAGCAGCCCCCGTTCTGGACTAGCGGGAGGCCTGTCGTTGTACGAGCAGTACTTC. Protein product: CASSPRSGLAGGLSLYEQYF.

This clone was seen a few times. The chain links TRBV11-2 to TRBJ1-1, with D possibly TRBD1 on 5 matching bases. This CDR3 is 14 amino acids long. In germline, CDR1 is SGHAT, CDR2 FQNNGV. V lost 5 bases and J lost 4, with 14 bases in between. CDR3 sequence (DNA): TGTGCCAGCAGCCCCTGGCTGGGGGGCACTGAAGCTTTCTTT. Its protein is CASSPWLGGTEAFF. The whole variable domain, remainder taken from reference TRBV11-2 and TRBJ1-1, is EAGVAQSPRYKIIEKRQSVAFWCNPISGHATLYWYQQILGQGPKLLIQFQNNGVVDDSQLPKDRFSAERLKGVDSTLKIQPAKLEDSAVYLCASSPWLGGTEAFFGQGTRLTVV.

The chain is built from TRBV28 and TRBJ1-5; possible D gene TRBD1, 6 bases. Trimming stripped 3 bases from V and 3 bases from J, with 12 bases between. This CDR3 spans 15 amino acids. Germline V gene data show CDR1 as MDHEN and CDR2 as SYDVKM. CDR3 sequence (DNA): TGTGCCAGCAGTTTTAACAGGGATTACAATCAGCCCCAGCATTTT. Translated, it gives CASSFNRDYNQPQHF.

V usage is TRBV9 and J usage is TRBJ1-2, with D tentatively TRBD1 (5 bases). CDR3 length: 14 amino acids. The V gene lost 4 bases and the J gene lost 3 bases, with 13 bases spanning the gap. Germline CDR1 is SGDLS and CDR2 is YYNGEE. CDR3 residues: CASSLGEGHYGYTF. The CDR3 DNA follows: TGTGCCAGCAGCCTAGGGGAGGGACACTATGGCTACACCTTC.

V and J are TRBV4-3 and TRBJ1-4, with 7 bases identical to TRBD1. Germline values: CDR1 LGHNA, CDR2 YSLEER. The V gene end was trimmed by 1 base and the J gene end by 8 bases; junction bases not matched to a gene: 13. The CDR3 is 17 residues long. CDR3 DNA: TGCGCCAGCAGCCAAGGGAGGCTCCGACAGGGCAGCGAAAAACTGTTTTTT. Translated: CASSQGRLRQGSEKLFF.

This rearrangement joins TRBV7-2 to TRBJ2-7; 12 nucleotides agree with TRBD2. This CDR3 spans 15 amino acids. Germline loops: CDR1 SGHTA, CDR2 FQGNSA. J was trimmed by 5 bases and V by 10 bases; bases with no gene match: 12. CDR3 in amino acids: CATQPRLAGEDEQYF. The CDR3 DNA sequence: TGTGCCACCCAACCCCGACTAGCGGGAGAGGACGAGCAGTACTTC.

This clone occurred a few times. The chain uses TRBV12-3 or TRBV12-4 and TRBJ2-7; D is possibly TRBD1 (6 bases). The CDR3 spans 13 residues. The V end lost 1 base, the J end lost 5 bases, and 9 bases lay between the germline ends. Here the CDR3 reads CASSLEQGNEQYF. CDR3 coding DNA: TGTGCCAGCAGTTTAGAACAGGGTAACGAGCAGTACTTC.

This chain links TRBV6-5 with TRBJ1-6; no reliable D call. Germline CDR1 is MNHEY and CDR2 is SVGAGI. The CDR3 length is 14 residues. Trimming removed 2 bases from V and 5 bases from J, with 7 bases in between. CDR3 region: CASSYGQNNSPLHF. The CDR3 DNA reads TGTGCCAGCAGTTACGGGCAGAATAATTCACCCCTCCACTTT.

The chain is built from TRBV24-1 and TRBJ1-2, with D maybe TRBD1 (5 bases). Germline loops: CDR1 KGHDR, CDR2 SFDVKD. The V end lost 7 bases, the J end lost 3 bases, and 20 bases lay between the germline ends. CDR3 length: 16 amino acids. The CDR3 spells CATSPDSAGWDYGYTF. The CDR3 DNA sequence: TGTGCCACCAGCCCTGACAGCGCCGGCTGGGACTATGGCTACACCTTC.

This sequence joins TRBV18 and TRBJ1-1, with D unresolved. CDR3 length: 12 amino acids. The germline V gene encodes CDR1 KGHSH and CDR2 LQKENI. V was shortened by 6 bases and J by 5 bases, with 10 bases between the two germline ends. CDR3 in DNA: TGTGCCAGCTCGATCGTAGTTACTGAAGCTTTCTTT. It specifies CASSIVVTEAFF.

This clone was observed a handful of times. The CDR3 nucleotides are TGTGCCAGTCGGGACGGGAGAAACTATGGCTACACCTTC. As protein: CASRDGRNYGYTF. The chain is built from TRBV19 and TRBJ1-2, with D possibly matching TRBD1 (5 bases). Trimming took 8 bases from V and 2 from J, leaving 12 bases between them. The CDR3 totals 13 residues. Germline-derived CDR1 and CDR2 are LNHDA and SQIVND (reference sequence).

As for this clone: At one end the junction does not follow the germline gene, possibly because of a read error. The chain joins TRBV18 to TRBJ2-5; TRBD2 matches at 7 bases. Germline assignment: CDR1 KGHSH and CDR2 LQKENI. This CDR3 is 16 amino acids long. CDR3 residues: CASAPSGTPVQETQYF. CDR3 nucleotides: TGTGCCAGCGCACCCAGCGGGACGCCCGTCCAAGAGACCCAGTACTTC.

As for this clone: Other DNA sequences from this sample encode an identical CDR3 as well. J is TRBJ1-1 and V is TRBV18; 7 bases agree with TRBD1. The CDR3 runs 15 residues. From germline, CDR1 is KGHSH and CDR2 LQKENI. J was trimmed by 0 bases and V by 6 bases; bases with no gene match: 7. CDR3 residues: CASSPGQGVNTEAFF. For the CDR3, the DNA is TGTGCCAGCTCCCCCGGTCAGGGGGTGAACACTGAAGCTTTCTTT.

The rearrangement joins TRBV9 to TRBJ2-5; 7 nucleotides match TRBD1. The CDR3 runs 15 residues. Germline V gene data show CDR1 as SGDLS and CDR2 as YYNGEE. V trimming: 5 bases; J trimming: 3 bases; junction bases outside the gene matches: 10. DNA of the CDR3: TGTGCCAGCAGTCACGATAAAGGGACAGAAGAGACCCAGTACTTC. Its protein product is CASSHDKGTEETQYF. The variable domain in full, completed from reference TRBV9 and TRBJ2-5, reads DSGVTQTPKHLITATGQRVTLRCSPRSGDLSVYWYQQSLDQGLQFLIQYYNGEERAKGNILERFSAQQFPDLHSELNLSSLELGDSALYFCASSHDKGTEETQYFGPGTRLLVL.

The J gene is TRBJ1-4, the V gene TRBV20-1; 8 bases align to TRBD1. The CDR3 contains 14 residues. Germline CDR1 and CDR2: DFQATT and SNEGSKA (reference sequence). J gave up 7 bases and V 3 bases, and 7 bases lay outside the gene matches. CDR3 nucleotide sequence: TGCAGTGCTAGTTTCCCAGGGGGCAGTGAAAAACTGTTTTTT. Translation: CSASFPGGSEKLFF.

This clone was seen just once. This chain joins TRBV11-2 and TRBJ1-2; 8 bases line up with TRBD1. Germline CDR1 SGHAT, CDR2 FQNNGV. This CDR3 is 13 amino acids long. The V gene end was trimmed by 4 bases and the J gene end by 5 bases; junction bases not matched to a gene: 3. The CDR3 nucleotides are TGTGCCAGCAGCTATAACAGGGGGTATGGCTACACCTTC. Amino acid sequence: CASSYNRGYGYTF.

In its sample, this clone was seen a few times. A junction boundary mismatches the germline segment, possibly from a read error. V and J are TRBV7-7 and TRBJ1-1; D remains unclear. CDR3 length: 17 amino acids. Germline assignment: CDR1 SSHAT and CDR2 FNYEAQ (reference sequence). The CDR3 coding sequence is TGTGCTAGCAGCTTAGATGGTGGGGAGGGTATCCGCACTGAAGCTTTCTTT. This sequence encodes CASSLDGGEGIRTEAFF. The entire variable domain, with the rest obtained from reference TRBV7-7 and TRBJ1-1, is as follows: GAGVSQSPRYKVTKRGQDVTLRCDPISSHATLYWYQQALGQGPEFLTYFNYEAQPDKSGLPSDRFSAERPEGSISTLTIQRTEQRDSAMYRCASSLDGGEGIRTEAFFGQGTRLTVV.

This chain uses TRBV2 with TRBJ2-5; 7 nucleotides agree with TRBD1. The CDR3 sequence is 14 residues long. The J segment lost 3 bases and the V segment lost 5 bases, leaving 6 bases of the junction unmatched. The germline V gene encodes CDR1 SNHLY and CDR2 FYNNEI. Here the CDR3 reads CASSKFGTEETQYF. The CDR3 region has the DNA TGTGCCAGCAGTAAGTTCGGGACAGAAGAGACCCAGTACTTC.